These 6 T cell receptor beta chains came from one sample sequenced in a study of cytomegalovirus exposure and HLA in healthy donors. The PCR made use of 60 Vbeta and 13 Jbeta primers. Sequencing was performed with immunoSEQ multiplex PCR; in TCRdb, only in-frame clones are kept and a portion is missing. The sample carries under 200,000 clones, approximately 85% recorded once. The sequenced sample consisted of PBMCs. The receptor source for this set is a man aged 18 to 29 in good health and CMV-seropositive.

This clone came up a few times. The V call is TRBV7-2, the J call TRBJ1-1, with TRBD1 matching 10 bases. The CDR3 is made up of 17 amino acids. CDR1 is SGHTA, CDR2 FQGNSA, per germline. Germline trimming cut 1 base from V and 1 base from J; bases unmatched to any gene: 6. The CDR3 loop is CASSLGRDRGWNTEAFF. CDR3 nucleotides: TGTGCCAGCAGCTTAGGCCGGGACAGGGGATGGAACACTGAAGCTTTCTTT.

Note on this clone: One end of the junction does not line up with germline, which may come from a read error. The chain uses TRBV5-1 and TRBJ2-6; TRBD1 aligns across 9 bases. There are 14 residues in the CDR3. Germline-derived CDR1 and CDR2 are SGHRS and YFSETQ. This CDR3 is CASSSQTGGNVLTF. In DNA, the CDR3 is TGCGCCAGCAGCTCGCAGACAGGGGGCAACGTCCTGACTTTC.

The chain links TRBV5-4 to TRBJ1-1, with 8 bases matching TRBD1. V shed 0 bases, J shed 6 bases, and the junction held 4 bases outside the gene matches. In germline, CDR1 is SGHNT, CDR2 YYREEE (reference sequence). This CDR3 contains 14 residues. In DNA form, the CDR3 reads TGTGCCAGCAGCTTGGCACAGGGGGGTCCTGAAGCTTTCTTT. It translates to CASSLAQGGPEAFF.

The rearrangement links TRBV7-8 to TRBJ1-1; no clear D. The CDR3 sequence is 15 residues long. Germline values: CDR1 SGHVS, CDR2 FQNEAQ. V was trimmed by 6 bases and J by 1 base, leaving 15 bases between them. The CDR3: CASSGTIAPNTEAFF. In nucleotides, the CDR3 is TGTGCCAGCAGTGGTACTATAGCCCCGAACACTGAAGCTTTCTTT.

This clone occurred a few times. The chain carries TRBV6-4 and TRBJ2-7, with 7 bases aligning to TRBD1. Germline V gene lookup returns CDR1 MRHNA and CDR2 SNTAGT. The CDR3 spans 11 residues. V was pared by 6 bases and J by 6 bases, with 2 bases of the junction left unmatched. CDR3 DNA: TGTGCCAGCAGGACAGGGAGCGAGCAGTACTTC. This codes for CASRTGSEQYF.

V and J are TRBV25-1 and TRBJ2-1; D is uncertain. The CDR3 runs to 11 residues. The ends were cut back, 3 bases at V and 8 bases at J, with 5 bases in the middle. Germline assignment: CDR1 MGHDK and CDR2 SYGVNS. The CDR3 spells CASSDKHEQFF. The DNA of the CDR3 is TGTGCCAGCAGTGATAAGCATGAGCAGTTCTTC.